This entry lists 21 T cell receptor beta chains sequenced from one sample in a study of shared clonotypes between healthy human individuals (dated by TCRdb to 2018 to 2021). For the CD8 naive samples, CD45RO-negative cells were positively selected for CCR7, yielding a CD45RA+CCR7+ population from which TemRA cells were excluded. To prepare the library, the immunoSEQ multiplex PCR assay was applied. As stored in TCRdb, this immuneACCESS dataset retains in-frame rearrangements with V and J assigned. A fraction of the clones does not appear; measured against another copy, unresolved V genes explain less than half of the discrepancy, and the remainder lacks a known reason. This sample gives approximately 810,000 clones in total; around 92% of them show up just once. The top ten hold more than 20% of the sample. Sequenced input: naive CD8+ T cells sorted from blood. Taken with the paper, the label for cell subset or site translates to: CD45RA+CCR7+. The receptor source for this set is a man aged 30 to 45 in good health.

V usage is TRBV30 and J usage is TRBJ2-6; 10 bases align to TRBD1. CDR1 and CDR2 (germline): GTSNPN, SVGIG (reference sequence). The length of the CDR3 is 17 residues. Losses at the gene ends were 3 bases for V and 0 bases for J; bases not matched to a gene: 5. CDR3 in amino acids: CAWRTGGVFSGANVLTF. The CDR3 DNA reads TGTGCCTGGAGGACAGGGGGCGTATTCTCTGGGGCCAACGTCCTGACTTTC. Full variable domain (outside the CDR3, taken from reference TRBV30 and TRBJ2-6): SQTIHQWPATLVQPVGSPLSLECTVEGTSNPNLYWYRQAAGRGLQLLFYSVGIGQISSEVPQNLSASRPQDRQFILSSKKLLLSDSGFYLCAWRTGGVFSGANVLTFGAGSRLTVL.

This chain connects TRBV4-1 to TRBJ1-3; no reliable D call. From germline, CDR1 is MGHRA and CDR2 YSYEKL. V was clipped by 5 bases and J by 8 bases, with 10 bases between them. The CDR3 consists of 12 residues. CDR3 sequence: CASSDLIDTIYF. In DNA form, the CDR3 reads TGCGCCAGCAGCGATTTAATTGACACCATATATTTT.

This chain connects TRBV5-4 to TRBJ2-7, with 8 nucleotides matching TRBD1. After removal of 1 base from V and 5 bases from J, the junction contained 8 bases not matched to a gene. Looked up from germline, CDR1 is SGHNT and CDR2 is YYREEE (reference sequence). This CDR3 region has 15 residues. The CDR3, as DNA: TGTGCCAGCAGCTTGAAATCGGCAGGGGGCGACGAGCAGTACTTC. Its translation is CASSLKSAGGDEQYF. The complete variable domain, with remaining parts taken from reference TRBV5-4 and TRBJ2-7, reads ETGVTQSPTHLIKTRGQQVTLRCSSQSGHNTVSWYQQALGQGPQFIFQYYREEENGRGNFPPRFSGLQFPNYSSELNVNALELDDSALYLCASSLKSAGGDEQYFGPGTRLTVT.

The chain employs TRBV7-6 and TRBJ2-6, with 12 bases fitting TRBD1. The germline V gene has CDR1 SGHVS and CDR2 FNYEAQ. Trimming at V came to 4 bases and at J to 2 bases, leaving 6 bases not matched to a gene. The CDR3 totals 18 residues. The CDR3 protein is CASSSPGQGATGANVLTF. The CDR3 DNA is TGTGCCAGCAGCTCTCCGGGACAGGGGGCTACTGGGGCCAACGTCCTGACTTTC.

The chain couples TRBV7-9 to TRBJ2-7; TRBD2 matches 10 bases. Trimming removed 4 bases from V and 3 bases from J; junction bases left unmatched: 6. CDR1 SEHNR and CDR2 FQNEAQ come from the germline V gene (reference sequence). The CDR3 runs 15 residues. CDR3 coding DNA: TGTGCCAGCAGCTCAAACCAGCGGGAGGGCTACGAGCAGTACTTC. This gives the protein CASSSNQREGYEQYF.

V gene TRBV5-1 combines with J gene TRBJ1-1, with D hard to call. Germline V gene lookup returns CDR1 SGHRS and CDR2 YFSETQ. The CDR3 is made up of 14 amino acids. Between the trimmed V and J ends, which lost 1 base and 6 bases, there was a span of 13 bases. The CDR3 sequence is CASSLWPEGPEAFF. CDR3 in DNA: TGCGCCAGCAGCTTGTGGCCCGAGGGCCCTGAAGCTTTCTTT.

The V and J genes are TRBV7-6 and TRBJ2-1; either TRBD1 or TRBD2 may supply D (5 bases each). The CDR3 totals 17 residues. CDR1 SGHVS and CDR2 FNYEAQ come from the germline V gene. The V end was cut by 5 bases, the J end by 4 bases, with 21 bases between. The CDR3 coding sequence is TGTGCCAGCAGCCTCCCCCGTATGGGGGAGACATACAATGAGCAGTTCTTC. Translating it yields CASSLPRMGETYNEQFF.

This clone was detected only once. The genes are TRBV2 and TRBJ1-2; D call uncertain. The germline gives CDR1 SNHLY, CDR2 FYNNEI. This CDR3 is 15 amino acids long. Between the trimmed V and J ends, which lost 10 bases and 1 base, there was a span of 19 bases. This CDR3 reads CATIGRARDNYGYTF. The DNA of the CDR3 is TGTGCCACCATTGGGCGGGCCCGCGATAACTATGGCTACACCTTC.

This chain connects TRBV7-3 to TRBJ2-1; the match to TRBD2 covers 8 bases. Per the germline V gene, CDR1 is SGHTA and CDR2 is FQGTGA. This CDR3 is 15 amino acids long. The V gene end was trimmed by 9 bases and the J gene end by 4 bases; junction bases not matched to a gene: 11. In DNA form, the CDR3 reads TGTGCCAGTTCCGAGGGGCGGGAGGTGTACAATGAGCAGTTCTTC. This gives the protein CASSEGREVYNEQFF.

CDR3: CASSSGWEAFF. Written as DNA, the CDR3 is TGTGCCAGCAGTTCCGGCTGGGAAGCTTTCTTT. This chain connects TRBV27 to TRBJ1-1; D gene unclear. The CDR3 has 11 residues. V lost 4 bases, J lost 8 bases, and 8 bases lay in between. Germline V CDR1 and CDR2: MNHEY, SMNVEV (reference sequence).

The J gene is TRBJ2-7, the V gene TRBV11-2, with 9 nucleotides matching TRBD1. V shed 4 bases and J 3 bases; nucleotides not matched to a gene: 7. CDR3 length: 15 residues. The germline gives CDR1 SGHAT, CDR2 FQNNGV. The CDR3 is CASSSFPGQGYEQYF. CDR3 sequence (DNA): TGTGCCAGCAGCTCCTTCCCGGGACAGGGCTACGAGCAGTACTTC.

The rearrangement links TRBV18 to TRBJ2-4; D not resolved. Germline loops: CDR1 KGHSH, CDR2 LQKENI. Trimming stripped 0 bases from V and 8 bases from J, with 14 bases between. This CDR3 comprises 15 residues. CDR3 in DNA: TGTGCCAGCTCACCACCCTACAACGACGGAGACATTCAGTACTTC. The encoded protein is CASSPPYNDGDIQYF.

The J gene is TRBJ2-1, the V gene TRBV14, with 13 bases matching TRBD2. The germline V gene has CDR1 SGHDN and CDR2 FVKESK. CDR3 size: 19 residues. V was pared by 4 bases and J by 8 bases, with 17 bases of the junction left unmatched. The CDR3 sequence is CASSLLLRTSGRDGDEQFF. Written as DNA, the CDR3 is TGTGCCAGCAGCCTCCTGCTTCGGACTAGCGGGAGAGATGGCGATGAGCAGTTCTTC.

V usage is TRBV5-1 and J usage is TRBJ1-1, with D unresolved. Germline-derived CDR1 and CDR2 are SGHRS and YFSETQ. This CDR3 has 12 residues. Trimming left V 3 bases short and J 6 bases short, with 9 bases between. In DNA form, the CDR3 reads TGCGCCAGCAGCTCCGGGAGGGCTGAAGCTTTCTTT. This encodes CASSSGRAEAFF.

This clone appeared once. The chain combines TRBV15 with TRBJ1-2; tentative D call: TRBD1 (6 bases). Trimming removed 1 base from V and 7 bases from J, with 25 bases in between. This CDR3 has 18 amino acids. Germline V gene lookup returns CDR1 LNHNV and CDR2 YYDKDF (reference sequence). The CDR3 DNA sequence: TGTGCCACCAGCAGAGCCCCACCCGAAACAGGGCTCCCGAGTGGCTACACCTTC. Translating it yields CATSRAPPETGLPSGYTF.

This chain connects TRBV7-6 to TRBJ1-1; D gene unclear. The CDR3 spans 13 residues. The V end lost 6 bases, the J end lost 3 bases, and 11 bases lay between the germline ends. The germline CDR1 and CDR2 sequences are SGHVS and FNYEAQ. The CDR3: CASRALEDTEAFF. The CDR3 DNA follows: TGTGCCAGCAGGGCCCTTGAAGACACTGAAGCTTTCTTT.

This chain connects TRBV7-9 to TRBJ2-3; 9 nucleotides match TRBD2. The germline V gene encodes CDR1 SEHNR and CDR2 FQNEAQ (reference sequence). The V and J ends lost 8 bases and 5 bases, in that order; junction bases with no gene match: 11. This CDR3 contains 15 residues. CDR3 residues: CASARAGGYQDTQYF. The CDR3 region has the DNA TGTGCCAGCGCGAGGGCGGGAGGGTACCAAGATACGCAGTATTTT.

The count of this clone is one. The CDR3 DNA follows: TGCGCCAGCAGCCCGGGGGACAGGGGGATAACTAATGAAAAACTGTTTTTT. Protein product: CASSPGDRGITNEKLFF. The chain links TRBV5-1 to TRBJ1-4, with 11 nucleotides matching TRBD1. With 4 bases clipped from V and 1 base from J, the junction kept 6 bases outside the gene matches. From germline, CDR1 is SGHRS and CDR2 YFSETQ. The CDR3 spans 17 residues.

The V and J genes are TRBV19 and TRBJ2-2, with D possibly TRBD1 on 6 matching bases. Germline values: CDR1 LNHDA, CDR2 SQIVND (reference sequence). The V end lost 5 bases, the J end lost 4 bases, and 14 bases lay between the germline ends. The CDR3 extends over 15 amino acids. The CDR3 nucleotides read TGTGCCAGTAGTCCGGTGGACAGAGCCACCGGGGAGCTGTTTTTT. Residues: CASSPVDRATGELFF. The full variable domain, its missing parts supplied by reference TRBV19 and TRBJ2-2, is DGGITQSPKYLFRKEGQNVTLSCEQNLNHDAMYWYRQDPGQGLRLIYYSQIVNDFQKGDIAEGYSVSREKKESFPLTVTSAQKNPTAFYLCASSPVDRATGELFFGEGSRLTVL.

The V and J genes are TRBV6-5 and TRBJ1-2; D gene uncertain. Germline CDR1 and CDR2: MNHEY and SVGAGI. The CDR3 has 15 amino acids. Trimming took off 2 bases at V and 6 bases at J, with 16 bases between the two ends. The CDR3 sequence is CASSYNPEGIDGYTF. The DNA of the CDR3 is TGTGCCAGCAGTTACAACCCAGAAGGGATTGATGGCTACACCTTC.

The chain links TRBV13 to TRBJ2-1; D uncertain. The V end was cut by 3 bases, the J end by 9 bases, with 12 bases between. The CDR3 sequence is 13 residues long. Germline CDR1 reads PRHDT; CDR2 reads FYEKMQ (reference sequence). The CDR3 here is CASSFSGAAEQFF. DNA for the CDR3: TGTGCCAGCAGCTTTTCGGGCGCGGCTGAGCAGTTCTTC.